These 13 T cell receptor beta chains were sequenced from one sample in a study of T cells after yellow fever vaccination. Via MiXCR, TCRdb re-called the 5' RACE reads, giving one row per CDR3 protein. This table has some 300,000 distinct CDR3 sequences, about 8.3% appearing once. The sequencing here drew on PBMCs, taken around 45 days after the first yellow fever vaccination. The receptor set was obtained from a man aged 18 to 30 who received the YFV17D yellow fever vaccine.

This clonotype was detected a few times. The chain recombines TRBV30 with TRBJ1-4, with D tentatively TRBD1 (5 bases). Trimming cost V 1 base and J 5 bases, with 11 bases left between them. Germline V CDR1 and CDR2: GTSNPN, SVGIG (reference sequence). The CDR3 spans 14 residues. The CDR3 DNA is TGTGCCTGGAGTGCCGGGACGTCGAATGAAAAACTGTTTTTT. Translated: CAWSAGTSNEKLFF.

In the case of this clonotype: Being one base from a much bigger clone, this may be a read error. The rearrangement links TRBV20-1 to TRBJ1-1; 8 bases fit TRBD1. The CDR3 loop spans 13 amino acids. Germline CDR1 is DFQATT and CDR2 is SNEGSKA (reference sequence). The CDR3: CSSRQGWNTVAFF. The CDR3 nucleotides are TGCAGTTCGCGACAGGGGTGGAACACTGTAGCTTTCTTT.

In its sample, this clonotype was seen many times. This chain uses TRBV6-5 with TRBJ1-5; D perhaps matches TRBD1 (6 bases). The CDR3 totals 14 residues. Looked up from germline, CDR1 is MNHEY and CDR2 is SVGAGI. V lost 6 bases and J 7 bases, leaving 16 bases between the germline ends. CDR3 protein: CASRGGGSWQPQHF. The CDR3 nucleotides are TGTGCCAGCAGAGGGGGGGGGTCGTGGCAGCCCCAGCATTTT.

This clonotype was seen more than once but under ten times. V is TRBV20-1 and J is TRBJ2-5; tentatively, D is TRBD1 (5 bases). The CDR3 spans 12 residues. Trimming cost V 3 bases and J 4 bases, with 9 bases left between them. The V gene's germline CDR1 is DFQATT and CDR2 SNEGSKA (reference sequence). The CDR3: CSASQGGETQYF. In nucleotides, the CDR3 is TGCAGTGCTAGTCAGGGTGGAGAGACCCAGTACTTC.

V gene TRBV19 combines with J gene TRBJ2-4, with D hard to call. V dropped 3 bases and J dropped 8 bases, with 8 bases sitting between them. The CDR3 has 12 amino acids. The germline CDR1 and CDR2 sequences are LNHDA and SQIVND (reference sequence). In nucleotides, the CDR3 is TGTGCCAGTAGTATGTATCAGGACATTCAGTACTTC. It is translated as CASSMYQDIQYF.

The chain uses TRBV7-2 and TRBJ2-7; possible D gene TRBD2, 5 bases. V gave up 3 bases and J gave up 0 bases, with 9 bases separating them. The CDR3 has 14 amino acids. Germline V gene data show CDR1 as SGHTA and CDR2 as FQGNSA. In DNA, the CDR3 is TGTGCCAGCAGCTTCATGGGGAGCTCCTACGAGCAGTACTTC. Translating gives CASSFMGSSYEQYF.

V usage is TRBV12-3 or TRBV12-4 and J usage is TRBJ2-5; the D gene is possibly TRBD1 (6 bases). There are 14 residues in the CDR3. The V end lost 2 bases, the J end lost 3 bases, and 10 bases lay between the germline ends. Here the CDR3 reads CASSLWGQEETQYF. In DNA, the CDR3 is TGTGCCAGCAGTTTATGGGGACAAGAAGAGACCCAGTACTTC.

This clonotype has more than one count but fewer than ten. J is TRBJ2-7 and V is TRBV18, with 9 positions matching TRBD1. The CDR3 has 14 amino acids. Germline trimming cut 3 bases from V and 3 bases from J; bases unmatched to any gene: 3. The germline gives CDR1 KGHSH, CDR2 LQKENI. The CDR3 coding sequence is TGTGCCAGCTCACCGTCGACAGGGGGCTACGAGCAGTACGTC. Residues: CASSPSTGGYEQYV.

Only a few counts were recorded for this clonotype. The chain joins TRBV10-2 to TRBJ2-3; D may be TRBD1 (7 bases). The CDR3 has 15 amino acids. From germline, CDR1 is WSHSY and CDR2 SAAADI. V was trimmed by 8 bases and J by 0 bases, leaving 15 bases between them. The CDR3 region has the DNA TGCGCCAGCGGGGGGCAGGGGGATAGCACAGATACGCAGTATTTT. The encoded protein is CASGGQGDSTDTQYF.

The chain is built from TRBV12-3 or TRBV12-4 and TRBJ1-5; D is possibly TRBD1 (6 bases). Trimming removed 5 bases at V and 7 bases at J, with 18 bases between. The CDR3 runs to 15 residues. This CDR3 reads CASSLNTGTRQPQHF. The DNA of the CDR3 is TGTGCCAGCAGTCTGAATACAGGGACGCGGCAGCCCCAGCATTTT.

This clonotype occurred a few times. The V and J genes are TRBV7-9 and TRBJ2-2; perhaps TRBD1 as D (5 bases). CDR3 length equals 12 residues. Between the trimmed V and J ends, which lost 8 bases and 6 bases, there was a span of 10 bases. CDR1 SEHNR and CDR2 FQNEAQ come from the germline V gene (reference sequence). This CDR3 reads CASARRAGELFF. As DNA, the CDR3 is TGTGCCAGCGCCCGCAGGGCCGGGGAGCTGTTTTTT.

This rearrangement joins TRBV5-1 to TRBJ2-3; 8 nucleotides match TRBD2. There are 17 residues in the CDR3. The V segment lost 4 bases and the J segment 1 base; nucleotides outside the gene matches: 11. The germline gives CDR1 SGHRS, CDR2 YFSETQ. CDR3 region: CASSPPGGGPGTDTQYF. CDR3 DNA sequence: TGCGCCAGCAGCCCCCCGGGCGGGGGGCCTGGCACAGATACGCAGTATTTT. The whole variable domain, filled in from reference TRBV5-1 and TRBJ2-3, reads KAGVTQTPRYLIKTRGQQVTLSCSPISGHRSVSWYQQTPGQGLQFLFEYFSETQRNKGNFPGRFSGRQFSNSRSEMNVSTLELGDSALYLCASSPPGGGPGTDTQYFGPGTRLTVL.

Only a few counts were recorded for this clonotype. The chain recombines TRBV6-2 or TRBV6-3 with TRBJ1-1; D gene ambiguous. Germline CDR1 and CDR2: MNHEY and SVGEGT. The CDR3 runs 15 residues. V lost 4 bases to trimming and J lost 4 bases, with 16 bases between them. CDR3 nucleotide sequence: TGTGCCAGCAGTTCGGGCCTCTGGGCCGGCACTGAAGCTTTCTTT. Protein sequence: CASSSGLWAGTEAFF.